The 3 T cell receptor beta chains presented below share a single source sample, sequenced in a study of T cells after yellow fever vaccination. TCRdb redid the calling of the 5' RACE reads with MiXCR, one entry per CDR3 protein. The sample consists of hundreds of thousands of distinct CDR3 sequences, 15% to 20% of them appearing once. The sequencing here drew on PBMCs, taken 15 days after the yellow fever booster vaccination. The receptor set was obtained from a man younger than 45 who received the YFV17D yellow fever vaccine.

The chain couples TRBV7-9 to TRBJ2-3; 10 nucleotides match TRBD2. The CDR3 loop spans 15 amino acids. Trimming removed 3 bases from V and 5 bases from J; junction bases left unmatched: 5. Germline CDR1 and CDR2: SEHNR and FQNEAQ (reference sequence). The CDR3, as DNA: TGTGCCAGCAGCTTTCTAGCGGGAGAAAGAGATACGCAGTATTTT. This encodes CASSFLAGERDTQYF.

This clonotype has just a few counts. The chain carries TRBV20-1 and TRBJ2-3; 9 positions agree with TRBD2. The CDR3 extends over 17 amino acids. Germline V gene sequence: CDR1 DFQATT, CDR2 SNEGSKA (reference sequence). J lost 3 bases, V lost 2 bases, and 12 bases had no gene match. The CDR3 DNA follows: TGCAGTGCTAGAAAGGGCGGGAGGGCCCTTTTGACAGATACGCAGTATTTT. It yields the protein CSARKGGRALLTDTQYF.

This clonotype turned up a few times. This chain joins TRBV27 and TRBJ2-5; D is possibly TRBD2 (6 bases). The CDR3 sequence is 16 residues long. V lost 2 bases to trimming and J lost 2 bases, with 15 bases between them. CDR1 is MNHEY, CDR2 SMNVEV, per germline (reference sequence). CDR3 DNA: TGTGCCAGCAGTTTAGCGTCTACTAGCAGACAAGAGACCCAGTACTTC. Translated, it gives CASSLASTSRQETQYF.